These T cell receptor beta chains were read from a single sample in a study of blood T cell repertoires in COVID-19. Profiled with immunoSEQ multiplex PCR; TCRdb holds only in-frame clones, not every one. The sample contains almost 250,000 clones, around 87% of which appear only once. The source material was PBMCs or T cells enriched from blood (not recorded which). These receptors originate from a woman in her 50s who had recovered from COVID-19. The CDR3 runs from the conserved cysteine through the conserved F or W. D genes are given only for firm matches. Part of the rows lack a size; the others show once, few, many or a class for expanded clones.

>TRBJ2-5|TRBV15|.|TRBD2
TGTGCCACCAGCAGGGGAGGGGATCAAGAGACCCAGTACTTC
CATSRGGDQETQYF
>TRBJ2-3|TRBV4-3|.|TRBD2
TGCGCCAGCAGCCAAGACGTAGCGGGAGCAGGCACAGATACGCAGTATTTT
CASSQDVAGAGTDTQYF
>TRBJ2-5|TRBV10-3|.|.
TGTGCCATCAGTACCGGGACATCAGCGGAGACCCAGTACTTC
CAISTGTSAETQYF
>TRBJ1-5|TRBV10-2|.|.
TGCGCCAGCAGTCAACAGGGACAACAGCCCCAGCATTTT
CASSQQGQQPQHF
>TRBJ2-1|TRBV28|.|.
TGTGCCAGCAGTTTTCCAGGGGATGTGGATGAGCAGTTCTTC
CASSFPGDVDEQFF
>TRBJ2-1|TRBV27|.|.
TGTGCCAGCAGTTTAGCCCCGTTAGGAGGTGAGCAGTTCTTC
CASSLAPLGGEQFF
>TRBJ1-5|TRBV19|once|.
TGTGCCAGTAGTCCGGACATCAATCAGCCCCAGCATTTT
CASSPDINQPQHF
>TRBJ1-2|TRBV27|few|.
TGTGCCAGCAGGGACAGAGACCGGGGAGGCTACACCTTC
CASRDRDRGGYTF
>TRBJ1-1|TRBV3-1/TRBV3-2|.|TRBD1
TGTGCCAGCAGCCAAGTGAGACAGGGGGGCACTGAAGCTTTCTTT
CASSQVRQGGTEAFF
>TRBJ1-1|TRBV19|.|TRBD1
TGTGCCAGTAGTACTCGGACAGGGTTCCGGAACACTGAAGCTTTCTTT
CASSTRTGFRNTEAFF
>TRBJ2-1|TRBV7-9|.|TRBD2
TGTGCCAGCAGCCCCCGGGGGGGCGGGAACATTTACAATGAGCAGTTCTTC
CASSPRGGGNIYNEQFF
>TRBJ1-3|TRBV2|.|TRBD1
TGTGCCAGCTCAAACAGGGGTGTGGGAAACACCATATATTTT
CASSNRGVGNTIYF
>TRBJ2-7|TRBV15|.|TRBD2
TGTGCCACCAGCAGAGATGCAGAGGGCGGGAGGGCCTTACACGAGCAGTACTTC
CATSRDAEGGRALHEQYF
>TRBJ2-1|TRBV11-3|.|TRBD2
TGTGCCAGCAGCTCATCTAGCGGGAGTCCTACCTACAATGAGCAGTTCTTC
CASSSSSGSPTYNEQFF
>TRBJ2-3|TRBV5-6|.|TRBD2
TGTGCCAGCAGCTTGAGGACTAGCGGGAGGGCGGATACGCAGTATTTT
CASSLRTSGRADTQYF
>TRBJ2-7|TRBV5-6|.|TRBD2
TGTGCCAGCAGCCCGGGGACAAGCCCGGGACTAGAGTTCTACGAGCAGTACTTC
CASSPGTSPGLEFYEQYF
>TRBJ2-5|TRBV4-1|.|TRBD2
TGCGCCAGCAGCCAAGACCCGGGACTAGCCGGAGAGACCCAGTACTTC
CASSQDPGLAGETQYF
>TRBJ1-3|TRBV28|once|TRBD1
TGTGCCAGCAGGCCGACAGGGACCTCTGGAAACACCATATATTTT
CASRPTGTSGNTIYF
>TRBJ2-5|TRBV7-2|.|TRBD2
TGTGCCAGCAGCACCCGACTAGCACCTCAAGAGACCCAGTACTTC
CASSTRLAPQETQYF
>TRBJ2-7|TRBV29-1|.|.
TGCGGAACCCAACAGGCCCCACAAGGCGAGCAGTACTTC
CGTQQAPQGEQYF
>TRBJ2-7|TRBV27|.|TRBD1
TGTGCCAGCAGACGTTACGGGACAGGGGATCCCTACGAGCAGTACTTC
CASRRYGTGDPYEQYF
>TRBJ2-5|TRBV27|.|.
TGTGCCAGCAGTCTGCGGCGCAGAGAGACCCAGTACTTC
CASSLRRRETQYF
>TRBJ2-7|TRBV18|.|TRBD2
TGTGCCAGCTCACCCCTAATAAACAGACTAGCTGACTCCTACGAGCAGTACTTC
CASSPLINRLADSYEQYF
>TRBJ2-7|TRBV30|.|.
TGTGCCTGGAGTTTGGGACATCCTTACGAGCAGTACTTC
CAWSLGHPYEQYF
>TRBJ2-2|TRBV5-1|.|TRBD2
TGCGCCAGCAGCTCTCCAGGGACTAGCGGGATATACACCGGGGAGCTGTTTTTT
CASSSPGTSGIYTGELFF
>TRBJ2-5|TRBV7-9|.|TRBD2
TGTGCCAGCAGCACCGGGACTAGCGGGAGGTGGACCCAGTACTTC
CASSTGTSGRWTQYF
>TRBJ2-5|TRBV25-1|.|.
TGTGCCAGCAGCCTAATGGAAGAGACCCAGTACTTC
CASSLMEETQYF
>TRBJ2-5|TRBV29-1|.|.
TGCAGCGTTGTTCGGGTCAGAAGTCAAGAGACCCAGTACTTC
CSVVRVRSQETQYF
>TRBJ2-4|TRBV6-2/TRBV6-3|.|TRBD2
TGTGCCAGCAGCCGAACTGACCCGGGGACTAGCGGCTACCTAGCCAAAAACATTCAGTACTTC
CASSRTDPGTSGYLAKNIQYF
>TRBJ1-1|TRBV7-2|.|TRBD1
TGTGCCAGCAGCTCGGGACAGGGGAGGACTGAAGCTTTCTTT
CASSSGQGRTEAFF
>TRBJ2-7|TRBV18|.|TRBD2
TGTGCCAGCTCAGGGGCTAGCGGGTCGAATTTCGACGAGCAGTACTTC
CASSGASGSNFDEQYF
>TRBJ1-6|TRBV5-1|.|.
TGCGCCAGCAGCTTGGCCGGGACAAACCAATTACCCCTCCACTTT
CASSLAGTNQLPLHF
>TRBJ2-1|TRBV5-1|.|.
TGCGCCAGCAGCGCCCACAGGGTTGTCGGCAATGAGCAGTTCTTC
CASSAHRVVGNEQFF
>TRBJ1-1|TRBV11-2|.|.
TGTGCCAGCAGCTTAAAGCAGGGGCCGGTAGCTGAAGCTTTCTTT
CASSLKQGPVAEAFF
>TRBJ1-1|TRBV28|once|.
TGTGCCAGCAGTTTTCGGGTTATCGGAGCTTTCTTT
CASSFRVIGAFF
>TRBJ2-3|TRBV18|.|TRBD2
TGTGCCAGCTCACCTCCGGTGGCGGGAGTATCAGATACGCAGTATTTT
CASSPPVAGVSDTQYF
>TRBJ2-1|TRBV5-1|.|TRBD2
TGCGCCAGCAGCTTGGCCGCGCGACTAGCGGGAGCAAATGAGCAGTTCTTC
CASSLAARLAGANEQFF
>TRBJ1-4|TRBV19|.|.
TGTGCCAGTAGTCACCATCGGGGGGCCGAGGAAAAACTGTTTTTT
CASSHHRGAEEKLFF
>TRBJ2-7|TRBV5-6|.|.
TGTGCCAGCAGCGTCCCCGGGGGTTCCTACGAGCAGTACTTC
CASSVPGGSYEQYF
>TRBJ2-2|TRBV29-1|.|.
TGCAGCGTTGAAGATCGCGGCAGGGCACCGGGCGGGGAGCTGTTTTTT
CSVEDRGRAPGGELFF
>TRBJ1-5|TRBV3-1/TRBV3-2|.|.
TGTGCCAGCTCAAAGGGGTATAGCAATCAGCCCCAGCATTTT
CASSKGYSNQPQHF
>TRBJ1-2|TRBV14|.|.
TGTGCCAGCAGCTTCACAGGGACCTATGGCTACACCTTC
CASSFTGTYGYTF
>TRBJ1-1|TRBV5-1|.|.
TGCGCCAGCAGCTTAAGATCAGATGCGAACACTGAAGCTTTCTTT
CASSLRSDANTEAFF
>TRBJ1-2|TRBV5-5|.|.
TGTGCCACCCAAAGGGACACTGGTCCCTATGGCTACACCTTC
CATQRDTGPYGYTF
>TRBJ1-2|TRBV28|.|.
TGTGCCAGCAGTTTAGGGGGTCGGGGGAGAAGTTACTATGGCTACACCTTC
CASSLGGRGRSYYGYTF
>TRBJ2-5|TRBV5-1|.|TRBD1
TGCGCCAGCAGCGAGACAGGGCAAGAGACCCAGTACTTC
CASSETGQETQYF
>TRBJ2-2|TRBV5-4|.|TRBD2
TGTGCCAGCAGCAGTAGCGGGAGAAGGAACACCGGGGAGCTGTTTTTT
CASSSSGRRNTGELFF
>TRBJ2-1|TRBV5-1|.|.
TGCGCCAGCAGCACCACAGGGATTCTTACAATGATTTCAGAGCAGTTCTTC
CASSTTGILTMISEQFF
>TRBJ2-2|TRBV15|.|.
TGTGCCACCAGCAGAGATGGGAGCAGGGGGAGGACCGGGGAGCTGTTTTTT
CATSRDGSRGRTGELFF
>TRBJ2-3|TRBV11-3|.|TRBD2
TGTGCCAGCAGCTCACGCGGGAGGGCCGGGACAGATACGCAGTATTTT
CASSSRGRAGTDTQYF
>TRBJ1-2|TRBV6-4|.|.
TGTGCCAGCAGTGGCCCCAAGAGGGATGGCTACACCTTC
CASSGPKRDGYTF
>TRBJ1-2|TRBV12-3/TRBV12-4|.|.
TGTGCCAGCAGCCCGGTGAACTATGGCTACACCTTC
CASSPVNYGYTF
>TRBJ2-1|TRBV18|few|TRBD2
TGTGCCAGCTCACCAAGCCTAGCGGGAGAGGGTGAGCAGTTCTTC
CASSPSLAGEGEQFF
>TRBJ2-1|TRBV6-2/TRBV6-3|.|TRBD2
TGTGCCAGCAGTCACACTAGCGGGGGGAACAATGAGCAGTTCTTC
CASSHTSGGNNEQFF
>TRBJ1-2|TRBV6-5|.|TRBD1
TGTGCCAGCAGGGACAGGGGGAACTTCTATGGCTACACCTTC
CASRDRGNFYGYTF
>TRBJ2-1|TRBV13|few|.
TGTGCCAGCAGCCTCGAGAGCTCCTACAATGAGCAGTTCTTC
CASSLESSYNEQFF
>TRBJ1-5|TRBV24-1|.|TRBD1
TGTGCCACCAGTGATCAGGACAGGGATCAGCCCCAGCATTTT
CATSDQDRDQPQHF
>TRBJ2-1|TRBV7-2|.|TRBD2
TGTGCCAGCAGCTTAGACCTAGCGGTACCTGAGCAGTTCTTC
CASSLDLAVPEQFF
>TRBJ2-1|TRBV7-6|.|.
TGTGCCAGCAGCTCCGTTTACAGGGTGAACAATGAGCAGTTCTTC
CASSSVYRVNNEQFF